These T cell receptor beta chains were read from a single sample in a study of spatial heterogeneity in lung cancer. TCRdb recomputed calls from the 5' RACE reads with MiXCR, one row per CDR3 protein. The data contain about 60,000 distinct CDR3 sequences, 8.4% of them singletons. Material: PBMCs, obtained at surgery. All receptors derive from a female donor with early-stage non-small cell lung cancer. Each CDR3 is given with its conserved first and last residue. The order of the fields is V gene, clone size, D gene, J gene, CDR3 DNA, CDR3 protein. D genes are given only for firm matches. A clone size is listed for some rows: how often the clone was seen (once, few, many), or a class if it is expanded.

v_gene: TRBV7-8
abundance: few
d_gene: NA
j_gene: TRBJ2-3
CDR3nt: TGTGCCAGCAGCTGGCCAGGGGTAACAGATACGCAGTATTTT
CDR3aa: CASSWPGVTDTQYF

v_gene: TRBV7-9
abundance: many
d_gene: TRBD2
j_gene: TRBJ2-3
CDR3nt: TGTGCCAGCAGCTTAGCCCCCGAGCGGGGGGGTGGCACAGATACGCAGTATTTT
CDR3aa: CASSLAPERGGGTDTQYF

v_gene: TRBV6-5
abundance: NA
d_gene: TRBD2
j_gene: TRBJ2-3
CDR3nt: TGTGCCACCAAGGGACTAGCGGGGAAAATCACAGATACGCAGTATTTT
CDR3aa: CATKGLAGKITDTQYF

v_gene: TRBV28
abundance: NA
d_gene: NA
j_gene: TRBJ2-4
CDR3nt: TGTGCCAGCAGTCCCCCTGGGGGGGGGGCGCGAAACATTCAGTACTTC
CDR3aa: CASSPPGGGARNIQYF

v_gene: TRBV5-1
abundance: NA
d_gene: TRBD1
j_gene: TRBJ2-5
CDR3nt: TGCGCCAGCAGCTCCAGGGGGCGGGAGACCCAGTACTTC
CDR3aa: CASSSRGRETQYF

v_gene: TRBV5-4
abundance: NA
d_gene: NA
j_gene: TRBJ2-5
CDR3nt: TGTGCCAGCAGCTCCGGGGGTACCGAAGAGACCCAGTACTTC
CDR3aa: CASSSGGTEETQYF

v_gene: TRBV5-1
abundance: NA
d_gene: TRBD1
j_gene: TRBJ2-1
CDR3nt: TGCGCCAGCAGAGGGACAGACAATGAGCAGTTCTTC
CDR3aa: CASRGTDNEQFF

v_gene: TRBV29-1
abundance: many
d_gene: NA
j_gene: TRBJ2-2
CDR3nt: TGCAGCGTTGCCCAGGACCGCACCGGGGAGCTGTTTTTT
CDR3aa: CSVAQDRTGELFF

v_gene: TRBV12-3/TRBV12-4
abundance: NA
d_gene: NA
j_gene: TRBJ1-3
CDR3nt: TGTGCCAGCAGTCCCACAGGGCTCTCTGGAAACACCATATATTTT
CDR3aa: CASSPTGLSGNTIYF

v_gene: TRBV18
abundance: few
d_gene: TRBD1
j_gene: TRBJ2-3
CDR3nt: TGTGCCAGCTCACCACGGGAGACAGGGGGCACAGATACGCAGTATTTT
CDR3aa: CASSPRETGGTDTQYF

v_gene: TRBV12-3/TRBV12-4
abundance: many
d_gene: TRBD1
j_gene: TRBJ2-5
CDR3nt: TGTGCCGTCACGAGGACAGGGCAGGGGGAGACCCAGTACTTC
CDR3aa: CAVTRTGQGETQYF

v_gene: TRBV29-1
abundance: many
d_gene: TRBD1
j_gene: TRBJ1-2
CDR3nt: TGCAGCGTTGGTGGAACAGGGGGCCCAACTGGCTATGGCTACACCTTC
CDR3aa: CSVGGTGGPTGYGYTF

v_gene: TRBV20-1
abundance: NA
d_gene: NA
j_gene: TRBJ1-6
CDR3nt: TGCAGTGCTAGGGCTCGGGGTGATTCACCCCTCCACTTT
CDR3aa: CSARARGDSPLHF